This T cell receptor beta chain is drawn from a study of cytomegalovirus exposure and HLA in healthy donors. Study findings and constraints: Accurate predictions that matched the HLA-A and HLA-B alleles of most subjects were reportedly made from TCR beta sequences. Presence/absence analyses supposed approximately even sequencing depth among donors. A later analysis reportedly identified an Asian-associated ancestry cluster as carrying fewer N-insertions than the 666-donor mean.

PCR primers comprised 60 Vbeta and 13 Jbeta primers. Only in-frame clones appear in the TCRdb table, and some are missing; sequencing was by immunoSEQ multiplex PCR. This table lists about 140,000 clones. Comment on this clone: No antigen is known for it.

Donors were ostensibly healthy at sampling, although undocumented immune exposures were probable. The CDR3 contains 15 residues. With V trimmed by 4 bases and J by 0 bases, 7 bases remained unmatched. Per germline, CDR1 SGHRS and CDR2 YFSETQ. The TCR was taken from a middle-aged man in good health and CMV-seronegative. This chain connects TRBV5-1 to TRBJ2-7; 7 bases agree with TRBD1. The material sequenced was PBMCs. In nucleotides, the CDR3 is TGCGCCAGCAGCCCCGGACAGGCTAGCTCCTACGAGCAGTACTTC. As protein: CASSPGQASSYEQYF.